A selection of T cell receptor beta chains follows, all from one sample in a study of CD4 T cells in relation to SARS-CoV-2 and coronaviruses. These receptors are not linked to any known antigen. Here immunoSEQ multiplex PCR was the method, and the copy in TCRdb shows in-frame clones only, minus some. Of some 30,000 clones detected, approximately 80% appear once; the ten largest clones hold about a sixth. Sequences were obtained from CD4+ T cells from PBMCs, cultured in vitro. Receptors originate from a human donor in good health. Both conserved end residues are part of each CDR3. The order of the fields is clone size, D gene, J gene, V gene, CDR3 DNA, CDR3 protein. A D gene is named only where the DNA matches it firmly. Rows give clone size only sometimes, using once, few, many, or a class for an expanded clone.

NA,NA,TRBJ2-7,TRBV19,TGTGCCAGTAGAATGAGGGGGGCAGCCGAGCAGTACTTC,CASRMRGAAEQYF
NA,NA,TRBJ2-5,TRBV5-1,TGCGCCAGCAGCCTGGGGGGGCCCCAAGAGACCCAGTACTTC,CASSLGGPQETQYF
NA,NA,TRBJ2-7,TRBV9,TGTGCCAGCAGCCCCCGAGCTGACAAGTACGAGCAGTACTTC,CASSPRADKYEQYF
NA,TRBD1,TRBJ2-1,TRBV6-4,TGTGCCAGCAGTGAACAGGGGATCTCCAATGAGCAGTTCTTC,CASSEQGISNEQFF
NA,NA,TRBJ2-1,TRBV6-2/TRBV6-3,TGTGCCAGCAGTGGGGAGAGCTTCTACAATGAGCAGTTCTTC,CASSGESFYNEQFF
few,TRBD1,TRBJ1-2,TRBV15,TGTGCCACCAGCAGAGATAAGGGGGCGGACGGCTACACCTTC,CATSRDKGADGYTF
once,TRBD1,TRBJ2-5,TRBV12-3/TRBV12-4,TGTGCCAGCAGTTGGACAGGGACCGAGACCCAGTACTTC,CASSWTGTETQYF
NA,TRBD2,TRBJ2-3,TRBV7-2,TGTGCCAGCAGCTTAGCGACAACCAGACTAGCGGGAGGAGATACGCAGTATTTT,CASSLATTRLAGGDTQYF
NA,NA,TRBJ2-7,TRBV11-3,TGTGCCAGCAGCTTAGATCGAATAGGGGAGCAGTACTTC,CASSLDRIGEQYF
NA,NA,TRBJ2-3,TRBV7-8,TGTGCCAGCAGCCTCAGGTGGGGGATCACAGATACGCAGTATTTT,CASSLRWGITDTQYF
NA,NA,TRBJ2-7,TRBV11-2,TGTGCCAGCAGCTCCCGGGTCTTCTCCTACGAGCAGTACTTC,CASSSRVFSYEQYF
NA,TRBD1,TRBJ1-1,TRBV18,TGTGCCAGCTCATCAAACAGGGGGCGAGACACTGAAGCTTTCTTT,CASSSNRGRDTEAFF
NA,TRBD2,TRBJ2-1,TRBV3-1/TRBV3-2,TGTGCCAGCAGCCCGAGCGGGGGACTCTACAATGAGCAGTTCTTC,CASSPSGGLYNEQFF
few,NA,TRBJ1-6,TRBV21-1,TGTGCCAGCGTAGGTGGCTCCTATAATTCACCCCTCCACTTT,CASVGGSYNSPLHF
NA,NA,TRBJ2-5,TRBV11-2,TGTGCCAGCAGCTTACGTAATGGCGAGACCCAGTACTTC,CASSLRNGETQYF
few,TRBD1,TRBJ1-5,TRBV19,TGTGCCAGTAGTCGACAGGGAGGGAGCAATCAGCCCCAGCATTTT,CASSRQGGSNQPQHF
NA,NA,TRBJ2-5,TRBV7-2,TGTGCCAGCAGCTTAAAGTCTTGGGGGCGAGAAGAGACCCAGTACTTC,CASSLKSWGREETQYF